These 23 T cell receptor beta chains share one sample of origin, sequenced in a study of shared clonotypes between healthy human individuals. Sequencing used immunoSEQ multiplex PCR; TCRdb keeps in-frame clones, though not all of them. The table has roughly 2,500,000 clones, roughly 93% seen once. The sequencing sample was made of naive CD4+ T cells from PBMCs. The subset denotes: CD45RA+ positively selected. Receptors were obtained from a man in his late teens or twenties in good health. Some clones in this sample may be carry-over from other donors' samples.

The gene calls are TRBV5-1 and TRBJ2-7; D tentatively fits TRBD1 or TRBD2 (6 bases each). Germline V lookup: CDR1 SGHRS, CDR2 YFSETQ. The CDR3 has 16 amino acids. V gave up 3 bases and J gave up 3 bases, with 19 bases separating them. Here the CDR3 reads CASSSSVGGLGYEQYF. The CDR3, as DNA: TGCGCCAGCAGCTCGAGCGTGGGGGGCCTCGGCTACGAGCAGTACTTC. Using reference TRBV5-1 and TRBJ2-7 for the parts outside the CDR3, the full variable domain is KAGVTQTPRYLIKTRGQQVTLSCSPISGHRSVSWYQQTPGQGLQFLFEYFSETQRNKGNFPGRFSGRQFSNSRSEMNVSTLELGDSALYLCASSSSVGGLGYEQYFGPGTRLTVT.

This rearrangement joins TRBV9 to TRBJ1-4; a weak D match, TRBD1 (5 bases). V was trimmed by 0 bases and J by 5 bases, leaving 11 bases between them. The CDR3 totals 15 residues. Germline loops: CDR1 SGDLS, CDR2 YYNGEE. CDR3 sequence: CASSVVPGLNEKLFF. DNA of the CDR3: TGTGCCAGCAGCGTAGTACCGGGGCTGAATGAAAAACTGTTTTTT.

As DNA, the CDR3 is TGTGCCAGCTCACCAAACACAGGGGGCGAAGAGCAGTACTTC. Protein product: CASSPNTGGEEQYF. V is TRBV18 and J is TRBJ2-7; 9 positions agree with TRBD1. V shed 2 bases and J 7 bases; nucleotides not matched to a gene: 6. This CDR3 has 14 amino acids. Germline CDR1 is KGHSH and CDR2 is LQKENI.

CDR3 loop: CASRFGPHTDTQYF. DNA for the CDR3: TGTGCCAGCCGCTTTGGCCCGCACACAGATACGCAGTATTTT. This chain connects TRBV6-5 to TRBJ2-3; D gene unclear. Trimming cost V 8 bases and J 2 bases, with 14 bases left between them. The V gene's germline CDR1 is MNHEY and CDR2 SVGAGI. The CDR3 has 14 amino acids.

The chain links TRBV15 to TRBJ2-7; the match to TRBD1 covers 7 bases. CDR3 size: 15 residues. Germline trimming cut 0 bases from V and 7 bases from J; bases unmatched to any gene: 9. Germline V gene lookup returns CDR1 LNHNV and CDR2 YYDKDF (reference sequence). The CDR3 DNA sequence: TGTGCCACCAGCAGAGATCGGGTCAGGGGGTTGGAGCAGTACTTC. Residues: CATSRDRVRGLEQYF.

This chain connects TRBV19 to TRBJ2-3; 8 bases map to TRBD1. This CDR3 comprises 16 residues. Per the germline V gene, CDR1 is LNHDA and CDR2 is SQIVND (reference sequence). V shed 4 bases and J 4 bases; nucleotides not matched to a gene: 10. The CDR3 region is CASSTGQGRYSDTQYF. The CDR3 DNA reads as TGTGCCAGTAGTACCGGACAGGGTCGGTACTCAGATACGCAGTATTTT.

The gene calls are TRBV19 and TRBJ2-7; a weak D match, TRBD1 (6 bases). Germline CDR1 reads LNHDA; CDR2 reads SQIVND (reference sequence). The CDR3 length is 14 residues. V gave up 4 bases and J gave up 6 bases, with 16 bases separating them. Here the CDR3 reads CASSSTGTGSEQYF. The CDR3 coding sequence is TGTGCCAGTAGTAGCACAGGTACAGGGAGCGAGCAGTACTTC. Full variable domain (remainder filled in from reference TRBV19 and TRBJ2-7): DGGITQSPKYLFRKEGQNVTLSCEQNLNHDAMYWYRQDPGQGLRLIYYSQIVNDFQKGDIAEGYSVSREKKESFPLTVTSAQKNPTAFYLCASSSTGTGSEQYFGPGTRLTVT.

The chain uses TRBV6-5 and TRBJ2-1; 9 bases are a match to TRBD2. V lost 2 bases to trimming and J lost 6 bases; unmatched junction nucleotides: 2. The length of the CDR3 is 14 residues. Germline V gene lookup returns CDR1 MNHEY and CDR2 SVGAGI. DNA for the CDR3: TGTGCCAGCAGTTACCGGGGACTAGCCAATGAGCAGTTCTTC. Its translation is CASSYRGLANEQFF.

V and J are TRBV7-2 and TRBJ2-1; 12 bases align to TRBD2. The ends lost 6 bases at V and 8 bases at J; junction bases unmatched: 5. Germline CDR1 SGHTA, CDR2 FQGNSA. This CDR3 is built from 14 residues. This CDR3 is CASSLAGGPDEQFF. In DNA, the CDR3 is TGTGCCAGCAGTCTAGCGGGAGGGCCGGATGAGCAGTTCTTC.

The V and J genes are TRBV7-3 and TRBJ2-7; weak D call: TRBD2 (6 bases). V was cut by 4 bases and J by 6 bases, with 13 bases left in between. The CDR3 has 13 residues. CDR1 SGHTA and CDR2 FQGTGA come from the germline V gene. The CDR3 DNA reads TGTGCCAGCAGCTGGGACTCCGGGGGCGAGCAGTACTTC. As protein: CASSWDSGGEQYF.

This chain connects TRBV4-3 to TRBJ2-2, with TRBD2 matching over 7 bases. This CDR3 has 15 residues. V shed 5 bases, J shed 6 bases, and the junction held 9 bases outside the gene matches. Germline CDR1 is LGHNA and CDR2 is YSLEER. CDR3 protein: CASSKTGTTPGELFF. The CDR3 bases are TGCGCCAGCAGCAAAACCGGGACTACACCCGGGGAGCTGTTTTTT.

The J gene is TRBJ1-1, the V gene TRBV7-9; D might be TRBD1 (6 bases). From germline, CDR1 is SEHNR and CDR2 FQNEAQ (reference sequence). The CDR3 is made up of 14 amino acids. V was clipped by 5 bases and J by 6 bases, with 16 bases between them. The chain's CDR3 is CASSAVGAYAEAFF. For the CDR3, the DNA is TGTGCCAGCAGCGCCGTGGGGGCTTACGCTGAAGCTTTCTTT.

Only one count was recorded for this clone. This chain uses TRBV4-1 with TRBJ2-4, with 10 positions matching TRBD2. The V gene's germline CDR1 is MGHRA and CDR2 YSYEKL. V lost 4 bases to trimming and J lost 5 bases; unmatched junction nucleotides: 5. CDR3 length: 15 residues. The DNA for the CDR3 is TGCGCCAGCAGCCGGAAACTAGCGGGGCAAAACATTCAGTACTTC. This translates into CASSRKLAGQNIQYF.

On this clone itself: Other DNA sequences from this sample encode an identical CDR3 as well. J is TRBJ2-7 and V is TRBV5-1, with 11 positions matching TRBD2. The CDR3 contains 13 residues. CDR1 and CDR2 (germline): SGHRS, YFSETQ. With V trimmed by 4 bases and J by 4 bases, 1 base remained unmatched. The CDR3: CASSVAGGYEQYF. CDR3 DNA: TGCGCCAGCAGCGTAGCGGGAGGGTACGAGCAGTACTTC.

The J gene is TRBJ2-3, the V gene TRBV27; D remains ambiguous. The CDR3 runs to 13 residues. Germline V lookup: CDR1 MNHEY, CDR2 SMNVEV (reference sequence). Between the trimmed V and J ends, which lost 3 bases and 3 bases, there was a span of 7 bases. The CDR3 DNA reads as TGTGCCAGCAGTTTTACGGATACAGATACGCAGTATTTT. Translated, it gives CASSFTDTDTQYF.

V is TRBV19 and J is TRBJ2-1; 12 positions match TRBD2. The CDR3 is made up of 15 amino acids. Germline V gene data show CDR1 as LNHDA and CDR2 as SQIVND (reference sequence). V was clipped by 4 bases and J by 4 bases; unmatched bases: 2. The CDR3 DNA reads TGTGCCAGTAGTAGACTAGCGGGAGTTTACAATGAGCAGTTCTTC. Translation: CASSRLAGVYNEQFF.

The rearrangement links TRBV5-1 to TRBJ1-1; D perhaps matches TRBD1 (6 bases). Germline assignment: CDR1 SGHRS and CDR2 YFSETQ. This CDR3 has 14 residues. Trimming took off 0 bases at V and 5 bases at J, with 11 bases between the two ends. For the CDR3, the DNA is TGCGCCAGCAGCTTGGGTCAGGGGTGGACTGAAGCTTTCTTT. This gives the protein CASSLGQGWTEAFF.

Regarding this clone: A read error may account for a junction end that differs from germline. The chain links TRBV6-1 to TRBJ2-5; 7 bases are shared with TRBD1. Germline assignment: CDR1 MNHNS and CDR2 SASEGT. The CDR3 is 12 amino acids. CDR3: CASSHHWDSGDF. The CDR3, as DNA: TGTGCCAGCAGTCACCACTGGGACAGTGGGGACTTC.

This clone has a single count. The rearrangement joins TRBV5-1 to TRBJ1-2, with a weak D call TRBD1 (5 bases). V lost 2 bases to trimming and J lost 7 bases, with 12 bases between them. The CDR3 has 13 amino acids. Germline V gives CDR1 SGHRS, CDR2 YFSETQ. The CDR3 nucleotides read TGCGCCAGCAGCTTCCCCGGGGGAACTGGCTACACCTTC. Translating it yields CASSFPGGTGYTF.

This chain joins TRBV27 and TRBJ2-7; D is possibly TRBD2 (5 bases). V dropped 4 bases and J dropped 5 bases, with 15 bases sitting between them. Germline-derived CDR1 and CDR2 are MNHEY and SMNVEV (reference sequence). The CDR3 length is 14 residues. In DNA form, the CDR3 reads TGTGCCAGCAGTTCCAGGACTGCCGGGGACGAGCAGTACTTC. This translates into CASSSRTAGDEQYF.

The V call is TRBV27, the J call TRBJ2-7; D is possibly TRBD1 or TRBD2 (5 bases each). Germline CDR1 is MNHEY and CDR2 is SMNVEV (reference sequence). V was trimmed by 6 bases and J by 3 bases, leaving 15 bases between them. The CDR3 spans 14 residues. CDR3 DNA sequence: TGTGCCAGCAGAACGGGGACGGGGAACTACGAGCAGTACTTC. This codes for CASRTGTGNYEQYF.

This sequence joins TRBV28 and TRBJ2-7; no clear D. The CDR3 length is 13 residues. Germline V gene lookup returns CDR1 MDHEN and CDR2 SYDVKM. V lost 10 bases and J lost 2, with 15 bases in between. CDR3 nucleotides: TGTGCCACCCAGGTCGGAAAAACCTACGAGCAGTACTTC. This translates into CATQVGKTYEQYF. The full variable domain, its missing parts supplied by reference TRBV28 and TRBJ2-7, is DVKVTQSSRYLVKRTGEKVFLECVQDMDHENMFWYRQDPGLGLRLIYFSYDVKMKEKGDIPEGYSVSREKKERFSLILESASTNQTSMYLCATQVGKTYEQYFGPGTRLTVT.

V is TRBV5-6 and J is TRBJ2-5; TRBD1 agrees at 10 bases. V was clipped by 0 bases and J by 5 bases; unmatched bases: 7. The germline CDR1 and CDR2 sequences are SGHDT and YYEEEE. The CDR3 length is 16 residues. CDR3 residues: CASSLGQGARWETQYF. The CDR3 nucleotides are TGTGCCAGCAGCTTGGGACAGGGGGCACGGTGGGAGACCCAGTACTTC.